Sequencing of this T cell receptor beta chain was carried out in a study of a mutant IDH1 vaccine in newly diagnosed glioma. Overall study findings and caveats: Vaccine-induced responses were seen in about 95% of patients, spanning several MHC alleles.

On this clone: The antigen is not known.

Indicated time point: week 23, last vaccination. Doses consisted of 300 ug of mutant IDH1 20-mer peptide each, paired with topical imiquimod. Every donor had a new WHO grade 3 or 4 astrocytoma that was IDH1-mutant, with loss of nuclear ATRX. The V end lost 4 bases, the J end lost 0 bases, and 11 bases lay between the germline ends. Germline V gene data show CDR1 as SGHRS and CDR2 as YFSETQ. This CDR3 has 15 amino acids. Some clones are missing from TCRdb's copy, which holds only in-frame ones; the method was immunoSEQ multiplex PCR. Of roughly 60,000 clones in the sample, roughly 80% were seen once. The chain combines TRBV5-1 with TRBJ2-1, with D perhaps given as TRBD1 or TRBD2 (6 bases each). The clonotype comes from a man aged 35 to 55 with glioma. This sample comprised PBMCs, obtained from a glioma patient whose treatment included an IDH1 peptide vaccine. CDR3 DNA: TGCGCCAGCAGCCCGGGGGCGGTCTCCTACAATGAGCAGTTCTTC. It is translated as CASSPGAVSYNEQFF.